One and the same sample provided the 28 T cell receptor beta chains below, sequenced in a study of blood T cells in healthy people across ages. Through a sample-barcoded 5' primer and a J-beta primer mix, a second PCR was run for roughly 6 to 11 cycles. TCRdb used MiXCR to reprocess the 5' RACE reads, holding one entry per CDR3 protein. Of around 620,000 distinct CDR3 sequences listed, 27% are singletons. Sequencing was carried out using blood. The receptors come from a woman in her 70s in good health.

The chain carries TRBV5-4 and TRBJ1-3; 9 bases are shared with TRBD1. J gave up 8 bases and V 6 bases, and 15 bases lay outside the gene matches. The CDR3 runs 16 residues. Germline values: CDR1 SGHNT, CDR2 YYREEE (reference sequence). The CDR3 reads CASIFSRDRERDTIYF. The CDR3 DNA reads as TGTGCCAGCATCTTTTCCCGGGACAGGGAAAGGGACACCATATATTTT.

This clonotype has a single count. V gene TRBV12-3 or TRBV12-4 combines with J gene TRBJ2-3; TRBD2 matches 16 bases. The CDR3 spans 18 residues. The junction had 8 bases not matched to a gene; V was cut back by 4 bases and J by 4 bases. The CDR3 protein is CASSSGTSGGASPDTQYF. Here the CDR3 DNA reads TGTGCCAGCAGTTCCGGGACTAGCGGGGGGGCGTCCCCAGATACGCAGTATTTT.

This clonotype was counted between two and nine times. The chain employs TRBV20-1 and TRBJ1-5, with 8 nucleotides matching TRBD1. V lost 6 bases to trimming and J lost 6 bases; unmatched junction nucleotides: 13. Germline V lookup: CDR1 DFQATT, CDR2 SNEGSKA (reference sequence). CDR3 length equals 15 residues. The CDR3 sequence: CSASRQGSVVQPQHF. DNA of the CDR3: TGCAGTGCCTCTAGACAGGGGTCGGTGGTTCAGCCCCAGCATTTT.

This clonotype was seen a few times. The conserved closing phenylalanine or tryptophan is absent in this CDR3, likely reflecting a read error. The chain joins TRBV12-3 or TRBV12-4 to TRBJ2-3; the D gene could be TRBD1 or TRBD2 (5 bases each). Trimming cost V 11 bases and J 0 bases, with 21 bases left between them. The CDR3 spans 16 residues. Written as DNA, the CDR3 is TGTGCCTCCCAGAGGGGTGAGGGTATAAGCACAGATACGCAGTATCTT. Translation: CASQRGEGISTDTQYL.

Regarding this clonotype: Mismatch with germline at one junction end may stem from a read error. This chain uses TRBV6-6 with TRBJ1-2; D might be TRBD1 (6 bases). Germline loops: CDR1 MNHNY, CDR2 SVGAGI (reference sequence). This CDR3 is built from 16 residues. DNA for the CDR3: TGTGCCAGCAGTTTGTCAGGGGCCTCAGCTAACTATGGCTACGCCTTC. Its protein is CASSLSGASANYGYAF.

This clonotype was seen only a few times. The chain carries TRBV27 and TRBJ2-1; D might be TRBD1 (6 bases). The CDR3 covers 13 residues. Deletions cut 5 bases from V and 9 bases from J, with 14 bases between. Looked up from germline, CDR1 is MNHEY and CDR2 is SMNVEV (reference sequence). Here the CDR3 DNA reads TGTGCCAGCAGTCCGATACAGGGTAGTGAGCAGTTCTTC. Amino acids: CASSPIQGSEQFF.

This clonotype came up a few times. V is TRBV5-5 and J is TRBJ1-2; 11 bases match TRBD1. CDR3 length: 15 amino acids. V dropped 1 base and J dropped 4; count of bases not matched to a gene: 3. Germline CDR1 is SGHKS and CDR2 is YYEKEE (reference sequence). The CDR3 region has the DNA TGTGCCAGCAGCTTGTCCGGGACAGGGGGCTATGGCTACACCTTC. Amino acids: CASSLSGTGGYGYTF.

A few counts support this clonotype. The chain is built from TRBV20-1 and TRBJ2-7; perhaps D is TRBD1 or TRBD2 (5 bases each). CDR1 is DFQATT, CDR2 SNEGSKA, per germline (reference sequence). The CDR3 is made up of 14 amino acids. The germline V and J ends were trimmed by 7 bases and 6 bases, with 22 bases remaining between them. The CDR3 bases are TGCAGTGGCAGAGTAGGGACCGCAACATCCGAGCAGTACTTC. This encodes CSGRVGTATSEQYF.

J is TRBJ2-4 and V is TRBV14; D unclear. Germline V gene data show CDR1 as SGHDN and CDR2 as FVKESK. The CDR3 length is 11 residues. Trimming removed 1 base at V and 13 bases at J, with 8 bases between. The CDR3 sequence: CASSQAGHQYF. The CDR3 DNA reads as TGTGCCAGCAGCCAAGCCGGCCACCAGTACTTC.

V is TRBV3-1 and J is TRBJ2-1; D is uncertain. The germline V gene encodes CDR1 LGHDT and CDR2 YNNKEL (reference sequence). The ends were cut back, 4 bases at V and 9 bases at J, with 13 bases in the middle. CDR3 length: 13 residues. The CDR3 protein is CASSLLGEPEQFF. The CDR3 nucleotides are TGTGCCAGCAGCCTGCTCGGAGAGCCTGAGCAGTTCTTC.

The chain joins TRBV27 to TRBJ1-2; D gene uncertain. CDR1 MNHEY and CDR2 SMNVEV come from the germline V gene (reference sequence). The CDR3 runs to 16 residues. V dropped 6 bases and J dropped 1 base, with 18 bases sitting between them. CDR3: CASRLNARDLNYGYTF. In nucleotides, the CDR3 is TGTGCCAGCAGACTTAACGCAAGAGATCTTAACTATGGCTACACCTTC.

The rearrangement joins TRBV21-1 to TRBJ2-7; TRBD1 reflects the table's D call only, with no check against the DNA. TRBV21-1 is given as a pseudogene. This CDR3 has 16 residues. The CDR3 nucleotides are TGTGCCAGCAGCTTGTCGGCAGGGACCCGGGCCTACGAGCAGTACTTC. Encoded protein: CASSLSAGTRAYEQYF.

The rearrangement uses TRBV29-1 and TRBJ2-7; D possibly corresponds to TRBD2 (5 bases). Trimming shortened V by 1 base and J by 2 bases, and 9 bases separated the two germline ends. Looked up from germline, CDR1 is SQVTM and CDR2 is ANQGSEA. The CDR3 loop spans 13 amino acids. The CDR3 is CSVEGRTAYEQYF. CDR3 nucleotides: TGCAGCGTTGAAGGGAGGACTGCCTACGAGCAGTACTTC.

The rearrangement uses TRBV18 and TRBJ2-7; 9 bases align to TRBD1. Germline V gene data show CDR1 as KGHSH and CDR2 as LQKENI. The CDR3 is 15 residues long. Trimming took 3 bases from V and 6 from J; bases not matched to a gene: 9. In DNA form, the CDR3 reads TGTGCCAGCTCACCTACCTTCCGGACAGGGGCCGAGCAGTACTTC. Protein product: CASSPTFRTGAEQYF.

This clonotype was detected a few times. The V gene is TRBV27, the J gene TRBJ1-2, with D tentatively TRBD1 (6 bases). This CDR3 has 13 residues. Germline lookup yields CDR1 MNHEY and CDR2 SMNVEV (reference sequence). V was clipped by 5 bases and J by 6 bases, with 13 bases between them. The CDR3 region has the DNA TGTGCCAGCAGTCCTACAGGGACCCATGGCTACACCTTC. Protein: CASSPTGTHGYTF.

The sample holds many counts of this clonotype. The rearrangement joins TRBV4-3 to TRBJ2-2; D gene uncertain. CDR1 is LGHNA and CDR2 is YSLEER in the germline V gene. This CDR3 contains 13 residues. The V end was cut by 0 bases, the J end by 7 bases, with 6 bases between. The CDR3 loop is CASSQDVGGELFF. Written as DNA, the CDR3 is TGCGCCAGCAGCCAAGATGTGGGCGGGGAGCTGTTTTTT.

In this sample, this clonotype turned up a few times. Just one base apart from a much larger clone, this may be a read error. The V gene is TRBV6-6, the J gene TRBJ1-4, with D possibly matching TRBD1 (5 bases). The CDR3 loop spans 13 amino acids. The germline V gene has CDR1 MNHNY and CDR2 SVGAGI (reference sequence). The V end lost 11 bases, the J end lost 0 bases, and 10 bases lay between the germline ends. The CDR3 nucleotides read TGTGCCTGCTGGGGGTCAACTAATGAAAAACTGTTTTTT. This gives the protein CACWGSTNEKLFF.

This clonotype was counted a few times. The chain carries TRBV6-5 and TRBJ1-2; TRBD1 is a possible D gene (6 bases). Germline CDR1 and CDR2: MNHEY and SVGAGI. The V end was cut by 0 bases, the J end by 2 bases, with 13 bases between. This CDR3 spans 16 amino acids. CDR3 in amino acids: CASSYSIWTANYGYTF. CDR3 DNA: TGTGCCAGCAGTTACTCGATATGGACAGCGAACTATGGCTACACCTTC.

The CDR3 nucleotides are TGTGCCAGCAGTTATACAGGGGGCGCGGGGCGAGAGACCCAGTACTTC. As protein: CASSYTGGAGRETQYF. The chain links TRBV6-5 to TRBJ2-5, with 9 nucleotides matching TRBD1. Germline lookup yields CDR1 MNHEY and CDR2 SVGAGI. The CDR3 is 16 residues long. With V trimmed by 3 bases and J by 4 bases, 9 bases remained unmatched.

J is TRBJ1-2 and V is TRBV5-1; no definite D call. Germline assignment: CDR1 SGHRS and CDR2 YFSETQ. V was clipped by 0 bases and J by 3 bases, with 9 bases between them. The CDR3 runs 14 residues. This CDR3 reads CASSLATVDYGYTF. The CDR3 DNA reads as TGCGCCAGCAGCTTGGCGACTGTGGACTATGGCTACACCTTC.

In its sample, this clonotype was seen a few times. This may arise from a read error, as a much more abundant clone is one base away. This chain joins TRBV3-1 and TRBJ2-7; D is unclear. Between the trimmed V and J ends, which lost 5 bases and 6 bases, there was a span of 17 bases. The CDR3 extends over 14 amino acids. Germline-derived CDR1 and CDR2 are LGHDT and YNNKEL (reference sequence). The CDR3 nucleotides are TGTGCCAGCAGCATAGGTGCCGGGTCCCCCGAGCAGTACTTC. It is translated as CASSIGAGSPEQYF.

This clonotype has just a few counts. CDR3: CASSQGTGDTQYF. The CDR3 coding sequence is TGCGCCAGCAGCCAAGGGACAGGGGACACCCAGTACTTC. The V call is TRBV4-3, the J call TRBJ2-3; TRBD1 matches at 9 bases. The end of the DNA fits TRBJ2-5 better, so the J call may be wrong. CDR1 and CDR2 (germline): LGHNA, YSLEER. The CDR3 loop spans 13 amino acids.

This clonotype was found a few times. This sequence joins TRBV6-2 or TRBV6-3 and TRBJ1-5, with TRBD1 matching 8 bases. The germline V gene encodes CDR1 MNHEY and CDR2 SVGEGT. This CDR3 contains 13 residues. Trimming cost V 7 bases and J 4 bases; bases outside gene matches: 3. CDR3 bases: TGTGCCAGCATTGGACAGGGAAATCAGCCCCAGCATTTT. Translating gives CASIGQGNQPQHF.

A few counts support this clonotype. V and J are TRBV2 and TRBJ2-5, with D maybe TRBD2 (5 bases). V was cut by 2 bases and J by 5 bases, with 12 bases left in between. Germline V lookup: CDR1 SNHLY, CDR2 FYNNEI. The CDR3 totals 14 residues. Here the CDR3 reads CASSERVGVETQYF. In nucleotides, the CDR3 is TGTGCCAGCAGTGAAAGGGTGGGAGTTGAGACCCAGTACTTC.

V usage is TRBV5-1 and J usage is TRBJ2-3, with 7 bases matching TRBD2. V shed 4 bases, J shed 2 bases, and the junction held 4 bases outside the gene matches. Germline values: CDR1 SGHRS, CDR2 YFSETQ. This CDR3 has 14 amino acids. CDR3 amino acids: CASSKGTTTDTQYF. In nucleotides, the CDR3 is TGCGCCAGCAGCAAAGGGACTACCACAGATACGCAGTATTTT.

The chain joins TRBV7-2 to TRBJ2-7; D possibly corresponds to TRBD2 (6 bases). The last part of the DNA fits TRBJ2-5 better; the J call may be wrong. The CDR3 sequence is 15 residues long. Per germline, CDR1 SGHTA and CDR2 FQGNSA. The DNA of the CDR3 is TGTGCCAGCAGCTTATGGCTGGGGGGACAAGAGACCCAGTACTTC. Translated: CASSLWLGGQETQYF.

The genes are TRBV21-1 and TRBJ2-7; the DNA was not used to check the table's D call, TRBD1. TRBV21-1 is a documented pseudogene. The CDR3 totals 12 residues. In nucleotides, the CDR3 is TGTGCCAGCAGCCGCGCCGGCTACGAGCAGTACTTC. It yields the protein CASSRAGYEQYF.

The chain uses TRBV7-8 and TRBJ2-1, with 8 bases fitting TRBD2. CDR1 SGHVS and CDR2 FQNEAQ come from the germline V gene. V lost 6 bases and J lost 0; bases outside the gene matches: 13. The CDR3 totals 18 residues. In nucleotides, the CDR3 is TGTGCCAGCAGTAGCGGACTAGCTCCGCTAAGCTCCTACAATGAGCAGTTCTTC. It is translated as CASSSGLAPLSSYNEQFF.